This TCR beta chain emerged from a study of control samples from healthy donors and cancer patients. TCRdb's copy holds only in-frame clones and misses some; the assay was immunoSEQ multiplex PCR. The profile shows around 94,000 clones, approximately 90% of them singletons. The CDR3 extends over 13 amino acids. CDR1 and CDR2 (germline): ENHRY, SYGVKD. V lost 7 bases to trimming and J lost 0 bases, with 9 bases between them. The rearrangement links TRBV10-3 to TRBJ1-1; no reliable D call. The sequencing sample was made of blood. The sequence was collected from a woman in her 50s in good health. The DNA for the CDR3 is TGTGCCATCAAGGCCAGCATGAACACTGAAGCTTTCTTT. This translates into CAIKASMNTEAFF.